The 29 T cell receptor beta chains reported below all come from one sample, sequenced in a study of shared clonotypes between healthy human individuals. TCRdb's copy holds only in-frame clones and misses some; the assay was immunoSEQ multiplex PCR. The sample lists millions of clones; 85% to 95% were seen once. The specimen sequenced was naive CD4+ T cells sorted from blood. Subset noted: CD45RA+ positively selected. These receptors were obtained from a man aged 18 to 29 in good health.

V is TRBV30 and J is TRBJ2-4; TRBD2 is a possible D gene (5 bases). Trimming stripped 2 bases from V and 4 bases from J, with 12 bases between. From germline, CDR1 is GTSNPN and CDR2 SVGIG (reference sequence). This CDR3 spans 14 amino acids. CDR3 loop: CAWSIALLKNIQYF. The CDR3, as DNA: TGTGCCTGGAGTATAGCGTTACTAAAAAACATTCAGTACTTC.

A remark on this clone: Other DNA sequences in this sample translate to the same CDR3. The chain combines TRBV18 with TRBJ2-5, with D unresolved. The CDR3 consists of 13 residues. V was shortened by 2 bases and J by 2 bases, with 6 bases between the two germline ends. Germline CDR1 reads KGHSH; CDR2 reads LQKENI. For the CDR3, the DNA is TGTGCCAGCTCACCAGGCGTACAAGAGACCCAGTACTTC. Protein sequence: CASSPGVQETQYF.

V usage is TRBV11-2 and J usage is TRBJ1-1; no clear D. CDR1 and CDR2 from the germline V gene are SGHAT and FQNNGV. The CDR3 totals 12 residues. The V end lost 2 bases, the J end lost 1 base, and 2 bases lay between the germline ends. Here the CDR3 DNA reads TGTGCCAGCAGCTTAAGGAACACTGAAGCTTTCTTT. It codes for CASSLRNTEAFF. Based on the CDR3 plus reference TRBV11-2 and TRBJ1-1, the full variable domain is EAGVAQSPRYKIIEKRQSVAFWCNPISGHATLYWYQQILGQGPKLLIQFQNNGVVDDSQLPKDRFSAERLKGVDSTLKIQPAKLEDSAVYLCASSLRNTEAFFGQGTRLTVV.

The chain joins TRBV7-3 to TRBJ2-5; 7 nucleotides agree with TRBD1. The germline V gene has CDR1 SGHTA and CDR2 FQGTGA. The CDR3 has 14 residues. Losses at the gene ends were 3 bases for V and 5 bases for J; bases not matched to a gene: 6. The CDR3 is CASSFSDRRETQYF. The CDR3, as DNA: TGTGCCAGCAGCTTTTCGGACAGGCGCGAGACCCAGTACTTC.

In regard to this clone: Additional DNA sequences in this sample encode the identical CDR3. The rearrangement uses TRBV2 and TRBJ1-4; unclear D gene. Trimming took off 1 base at V and 8 bases at J, with 5 bases between the two ends. CDR1 SNHLY and CDR2 FYNNEI come from the germline V gene. This CDR3 is 12 amino acids long. The CDR3 spells CASSEVGEKLFF. The CDR3 DNA follows: TGTGCCAGCAGTGAAGTAGGAGAAAAACTGTTTTTT.

The gene calls are TRBV30 and TRBJ2-5; D remains ambiguous. Trimming cost V 1 base and J 7 bases, with 16 bases left between them. CDR1 GTSNPN and CDR2 SVGIG come from the germline V gene (reference sequence). The CDR3 loop spans 14 amino acids. In DNA, the CDR3 is TGTGCCTGGAGTGAGGTGGTGACGGCCGGGACCCAGTACTTC. Translated, it gives CAWSEVVTAGTQYF.

J is TRBJ2-7 and V is TRBV10-3, with D maybe TRBD1 (6 bases). The CDR3 consists of 13 residues. V was cut by 7 bases and J by 2 bases, with 12 bases left in between. The germline V gene has CDR1 ENHRY and CDR2 SYGVKD. This CDR3 is CAITAGTTYEQYF. The DNA of the CDR3 is TGTGCCATCACCGCCGGGACAACCTACGAGCAGTACTTC.

The chain employs TRBV6-5 and TRBJ2-7; 8 bases map to TRBD1. There are 15 residues in the CDR3. CDR1 MNHEY and CDR2 SVGAGI come from the germline V gene. V trimming: 6 bases; J trimming: 4 bases; junction bases outside the gene matches: 11. CDR3 in amino acids: CASRPDDRGQYEQYF. As DNA, the CDR3 is TGTGCCAGCAGACCCGACGACAGGGGACAATACGAGCAGTACTTC.

This rearrangement joins TRBV19 to TRBJ2-1; 11 bases map to TRBD2. The ends lost 5 bases at V and 6 bases at J; junction bases unmatched: 9. Germline V lookup: CDR1 LNHDA, CDR2 SQIVND (reference sequence). The CDR3 consists of 16 residues. CDR3 region: CASSSPQLAGVNEQFF. The DNA of the CDR3 is TGTGCCAGTAGTTCCCCCCAACTAGCGGGGGTCAATGAGCAGTTCTTC.

The chain carries TRBV11-2 and TRBJ1-3, with no clear D. This CDR3 region has 12 residues. Germline CDR1 is SGHAT and CDR2 is FQNNGV. V lost 5 bases to trimming and J lost 5 bases, with 7 bases between them. The CDR3 loop reads CASSNSRNTIYF. CDR3 DNA: TGTGCCAGCAGCAATTCCAGAAACACCATATATTTT. Looking up the rest from reference TRBV11-2 and TRBJ1-3 gives the full variable domain: EAGVAQSPRYKIIEKRQSVAFWCNPISGHATLYWYQQILGQGPKLLIQFQNNGVVDDSQLPKDRFSAERLKGVDSTLKIQPAKLEDSAVYLCASSNSRNTIYFGEGSWLTVV.

This sequence joins TRBV10-2 and TRBJ1-5; TRBD1 matches at 11 bases. The CDR3 sequence is 15 residues long. The germline CDR1 and CDR2 sequences are WSHSY and SAAADI. The V segment lost 1 base and the J segment 5 bases; nucleotides outside the gene matches: 1. The CDR3 coding sequence is TGCGCCAGCAGTGAGTGGGGACAGGGGGATCAGCCCCAGCATTTT. As protein: CASSEWGQGDQPQHF.

In this sample, this clone turned up once. The chain is built from TRBV21-1 and TRBJ1-5; the DNA was not compared with TRBD1, the D call given in the table. TRBV21-1 is a pseudogene segment. The CDR3 covers 18 residues. The CDR3 reads CASSSPDWDRGTNQPQHF. The CDR3 nucleotides read TGTGCCAGCAGCAGCCCCGATTGGGACAGGGGGACAAATCAGCCCCAGCATTTT.

This clone was observed a single time. The rearrangement uses TRBV7-8 and TRBJ2-1; maybe TRBD1 (5 bases). The germline CDR1 and CDR2 sequences are SGHVS and FQNEAQ. The CDR3 is 15 amino acids. Trimming took 2 bases from V and 4 from J, leaving 12 bases between them. The CDR3 nucleotides read TGTGCCAGCAGCTTATGGGGCGTTCTTTACAATGAGCAGTTCTTC. Its protein product is CASSLWGVLYNEQFF. Combining the CDR3 with reference TRBV7-8 and TRBJ2-1 gives the whole variable domain GAGVSQSPRYKVAKRGQDVALRCDPISGHVSLFWYQQALGQGPEFLTYFQNEAQLDKSGLPSDRFFAERPEGSVSTLKIQRTQQEDSAVYLCASSLWGVLYNEQFFGPGTRLTVL.

The V call is TRBV7-2, the J call TRBJ2-5; no clear D. Germline V gene sequence: CDR1 SGHTA, CDR2 FQGNSA. CDR3 length: 12 amino acids. Trimming removed 4 bases at V and 5 bases at J, with 8 bases between. CDR3 sequence reads: CASSWFRETQYF. For the CDR3, the DNA is TGTGCCAGCAGCTGGTTTCGGGAGACCCAGTACTTC. Together with reference TRBV7-2 and TRBJ2-5, the CDR3 gives the full variable domain: GAGVSQSPSNKVTEKGKDVELRCDPISGHTALYWYRQSLGQGLEFLIYFQGNSAPDKSGLPSDRFSAERTGGSVSTLTIQRTQQEDSAVYLCASSWFRETQYFGPGTRLLVL.

The chain employs TRBV30 and TRBJ1-5; 7 positions match TRBD1. Per the germline V gene, CDR1 is GTSNPN and CDR2 is SVGIG (reference sequence). This CDR3 region has 15 residues. With 2 bases clipped from V and 2 bases from J, the junction kept 6 bases outside the gene matches. The CDR3 bases are TGTGCCTGGAGTAAGGGACAGTGGGGCAATCAGCCCCAGCATTTT. Translating it yields CAWSKGQWGNQPQHF.

This clone was recorded once. This chain connects TRBV27 to TRBJ1-1; D remains ambiguous. Trimming pared 1 base from V and 6 bases from J, leaving 12 bases between. The CDR3 consists of 14 residues. CDR1 MNHEY and CDR2 SMNVEV come from the germline V gene (reference sequence). The CDR3 loop reads CASSLFLSASEAFF. CDR3 nucleotide sequence: TGTGCCAGCAGTTTATTCCTCAGCGCCTCTGAAGCTTTCTTT.

The chain joins TRBV2 to TRBJ2-2, with 7 bases identical to TRBD2. The J segment lost 1 base and the V segment lost 8 bases, leaving 1 base of the junction unmatched. The CDR3 runs to 13 residues. Germline assignment: CDR1 SNHLY and CDR2 FYNNEI. The CDR3 DNA sequence: TGTGCCAGCGGGAGGGGGAACACCGGGGAGCTGTTTTTT. Translated, it gives CASGRGNTGELFF.

CDR3 sequence: CASSLPGDGNQPQHF. The CDR3 bases are TGTGCCAGTAGTCTCCCAGGGGACGGCAATCAGCCCCAGCATTTT. The chain joins TRBV19 to TRBJ1-5; possibly TRBD1 for D (6 bases). The CDR3 contains 15 residues. Germline V gives CDR1 LNHDA, CDR2 SQIVND (reference sequence). The V and J ends lost 5 bases and 2 bases respectively, with 13 bases between them.

The gene calls are TRBV7-2 and TRBJ2-1; TRBD2 matches at 8 bases. This CDR3 spans 17 amino acids. CDR1 SGHTA and CDR2 FQGNSA come from the germline V gene. The V gene end was trimmed by 3 bases and the J gene end by 6 bases; junction bases not matched to a gene: 13. CDR3 nucleotide sequence: TGTGCCAGCAGCTTCCCGGGGGGTAGCGGGACGGGCAATGAGCAGTTCTTC. It encodes CASSFPGGSGTGNEQFF.

This sequence joins TRBV4-1 and TRBJ2-1; D possibly corresponds to TRBD2 (7 bases). Germline loops: CDR1 MGHRA, CDR2 YSYEKL. Trimming removed 4 bases at V and 9 bases at J, with 16 bases between. The CDR3 covers 14 residues. CDR3 sequence (DNA): TGCGCCAGCAGCCCCCTCGGGGGGCTGAGTGAGCAGTTCTTC. Amino acid sequence: CASSPLGGLSEQFF.

V and J are TRBV4-1 and TRBJ1-3; TRBD1 might be the D (6 bases). The CDR3 has 13 amino acids. Germline V gene lookup returns CDR1 MGHRA and CDR2 YSYEKL. Between the trimmed V and J ends, which lost 4 bases and 4 bases, there was a span of 8 bases. CDR3 sequence reads: CASSPDRGNTIYF. CDR3 DNA: TGCGCCAGCAGCCCCGACAGGGGAAACACCATATATTTT.

The rearrangement joins TRBV6-5 to TRBJ1-2; D unresolved. V lost 6 bases, J lost 1 base, and 9 bases lay in between. The CDR3 runs to 13 residues. The germline CDR1 and CDR2 sequences are MNHEY and SVGAGI. The CDR3 is CASSPTYNYGYTF. The CDR3 DNA reads as TGTGCCAGCAGCCCGACTTATAACTATGGCTACACCTTC.

Concerning this clone itself: The identical CDR3 is also encoded by other nucleotide sequences in the sample. The J gene is TRBJ2-7, the V gene TRBV2, with 10 bases fitting TRBD2. Germline assignment: CDR1 SNHLY and CDR2 FYNNEI. CDR3 length: 12 residues. J lost 4 bases, V lost 6 bases, and 0 bases had no gene match. The CDR3 is CASRGLAYEQYF. DNA of the CDR3: TGTGCCAGCAGGGGACTAGCGTACGAGCAGTACTTC.

The V call is TRBV5-3, the J call TRBJ2-1; 9 bases are shared with TRBD1. TRBV5-3 is known as an ORF, though its function is uncertain. V gave up 4 bases and J gave up 2 bases; unmatched junction bases: 4. This CDR3 is 15 amino acids long. CDR3 coding DNA: TGTGCCAGAAGCCTGGGACAGGGCCCCTACAATGAGCAGTTCTTC. As protein: CARSLGQGPYNEQFF.

The chain carries TRBV29-1 and TRBJ2-1, with TRBD2 matching 15 bases. The CDR3 sequence is 17 residues long. CDR1 SQVTM and CDR2 ANQGSEA come from the germline V gene. J gave up 0 bases and V 6 bases, and 6 bases lay outside the gene matches. The CDR3 here is CSVAGLAGGSSYNEQFF. The DNA for the CDR3 is TGCAGCGTCGCCGGACTAGCGGGGGGGAGCTCCTACAATGAGCAGTTCTTC.

To note about this clone: This CDR3 is also generated by other DNA sequences in the sample. This chain links TRBV11-3 with TRBJ2-2, with D perhaps given as TRBD1 or TRBD2 (5 bases each). From germline, CDR1 is SGHNT and CDR2 YENEEA. The CDR3 is 16 amino acids. The V end was cut by 3 bases, the J end by 1 base, with 12 bases between. CDR3 DNA: TGTGCCAGCAGCTTGGCCGGGACCTTGAACACCGGGGAGCTGTTTTTT. The encoded protein is CASSLAGTLNTGELFF.

V usage is TRBV28 and J usage is TRBJ1-2; 8 bases agree with TRBD1. The CDR3 covers 14 residues. J was trimmed by 6 bases and V by 2 bases; bases with no gene match: 5. The germline V gene encodes CDR1 MDHEN and CDR2 SYDVKM. CDR3 in amino acids: CASSLGQGAHGYTF. The CDR3 DNA is TGTGCCAGCAGTTTAGGGCAGGGGGCGCATGGCTACACCTTC.

This chain links TRBV21-1 with TRBJ2-7; the DNA was not used to check the table's D call, TRBD2. TRBV21-1 is recorded as a pseudogene. The CDR3 is 16 amino acids. The CDR3 here is CASSLRAGPVSYEQYF. CDR3 nucleotide sequence: TGTGCCAGCAGCTTGCGCGCGGGACCTGTTTCCTACGAGCAGTACTTC.

The chain links TRBV2 to TRBJ2-5; TRBD1 is a possible D gene (5 bases). The V gene's germline CDR1 is SNHLY and CDR2 FYNNEI. There are 14 residues in the CDR3. Trimming took 7 bases from V and 5 from J, leaving 17 bases between them. The CDR3 sequence: CASNKGNPPETQYF. The CDR3 DNA reads as TGTGCCAGCAATAAGGGGAATCCCCCGGAGACCCAGTACTTC.